This entry features one T cell receptor (beta chain) sequence. Its antigen is not known. This entry comes from a study of graft-versus-host responses after intestinal transplantation. Study results and limitations: In patients with graft-donor T cell macrochimerism, allograft graft-versus-host to host-versus-graft clonal ratios were high. GvH clones were identified in recipient marrow, with some first appearing in ileum or blood.

Trimming cost V 0 bases and J 4 bases, with 15 bases left between them. CDR3 length: 15 amino acids. The germline V gene encodes CDR1 SQVTM and CDR2 ANQGSEA. Some clones are missing from TCRdb's copy, which holds only in-frame ones; the method was immunoSEQ multiplex PCR. The sample records 70,000 to 95,000 clones, about 93% being singletons. The origin of this receptor is a human donor who was the organ donor for an intestinal transplant. The sample was unstimulated CD8+ T cells sorted from spleen or lymph node cells, taken before transplant. The rearrangement links TRBV29-1 to TRBJ1-2, with D unclear. The CDR3 nucleotides are TGCAGCGTTGAAGATCCCGGGAAAGAACCCTATGGCTACACCTTC. It is translated as CSVEDPGKEPYGYTF.